Listed below are T cell receptor beta chains from one sample, sequenced in a study of OX40 agonist ivuxolimab in advanced cancers. Assay: immunoSEQ multiplex PCR; the TCRdb copy retains only in-frame clones and omits some. The repertoire has about 50,000 clones, approximately 84% of them found once; the top ten carry roughly 13%. Specimen: CD4+ or CD8+ T cells sorted from blood, collected in a trial of the OX40 agonist ivuxolimab. These TCRs come from an adult with an advanced solid tumor such as melanoma, head and neck, liver or kidney cancer. The CDR3 runs from the conserved cysteine through the conserved F or W. The D gene is left open where the match is weak. Rows give clone size only sometimes, using once, few, many, or a class for an expanded clone.

V	J	D	size	DNA	CDR3
TRBV28	TRBJ1-1	TRBD1	once	TGTGCCAGCAGTTTACACGGACAGGGGTGGACTGAAGCTTTCTTT	CASSLHGQGWTEAFF
TRBV28	TRBJ2-1	TRBD2	once	TGTGCCAGCAGTCCGCCGACTAGCGCCTACAATGAGCAGTTCTTC	CASSPPTSAYNEQFF
TRBV7-2	TRBJ2-5	-	-	TGTGCCAGCAGCTCAATACTTAGTCGGGAGACCCAGTACTTC	CASSSILSRETQYF
TRBV4-2	TRBJ1-1	-	once	TGTGCCAGCAGCCAAGATCGGGTCCTAAACACTGAAGCTTTCTTT	CASSQDRVLNTEAFF
TRBV29-1	TRBJ2-7	TRBD2	-	TGCAGCTTCAGGACTAGCGGGACGACCTACGAGCAGTACTTC	CSFRTSGTTYEQYF
TRBV6-1	TRBJ1-5	-	-	TGTGCCAGCAGTGAAGCGGGGCATGGGCAGCCCCAGCATTTT	CASSEAGHGQPQHF
TRBV2	TRBJ2-7	TRBD1	-	TGTGCCAGCACCTTGGAACAGGGGGCCTACGAGCAGTACTTC	CASTLEQGAYEQYF
TRBV11-2	TRBJ2-7	-	-	TGTGCCAGCAGCTTCTGGGCCGGGTCTAGCTACGAGCAGTACTTC	CASSFWAGSSYEQYF
TRBV18	TRBJ2-5	-	-	TGTGCCAGCTCACGGGTGCGGCGGCAAGAGACCCAGTACTTC	CASSRVRRQETQYF
TRBV2	TRBJ1-5	-	-	TGTGCCAGCAGTGAAGCGGGCATACAGTTCCGCAATCAGCCCCAGCATTTT	CASSEAGIQFRNQPQHF
TRBV18	TRBJ2-7	TRBD1	-	TGTGCCAGCTCCCCCGGACAGGTAAACGAGCAGTACTTC	CASSPGQVNEQYF
TRBV19	TRBJ2-1	TRBD2	-	TGTGCCAGTAGTACCCGGGGGGCTAGCGGGAGGAGCGGGGCCTACAATGAGCAGTTCTTC	CASSTRGASGRSGAYNEQFF
TRBV14	TRBJ2-7	-	-	TGTGCCAGCAGCCAAGCCGGAAGGGGTTGGGAGCAGTACTTC	CASSQAGRGWEQYF
TRBV7-9	TRBJ2-6	-	-	TGTGCCAGCAGCCCTCGTTTGGGACCTGGGGCCAACGTCCTGACTTTC	CASSPRLGPGANVLTF
TRBV5-1	TRBJ1-3	TRBD1	-	TGCGCCAGCAGCTTTGGACAGGGGAAGGGAAACACCATATATTTT	CASSFGQGKGNTIYF
TRBV27	TRBJ2-7	-	-	TGTGCCAGCAGGGGGGGCGGAGCCTACGAGCAGTACTTC	CASRGGGAYEQYF
TRBV19	TRBJ2-1	TRBD2	few	TGTGCCAGCAGGCGGAGCGGGAGGCACAATGAGCAGTTCTTC	CASRRSGRHNEQFF
TRBV18	TRBJ2-1	TRBD2	-	TGTGCCAGCTCTCAAGTACTAGCGGGAGATTCCTACAATGAGCAGTTCTTC	CASSQVLAGDSYNEQFF
TRBV5-5	TRBJ2-6	-	-	TGTGCCAGCATCCGCTGTGTCTCGCACAAGTCGGGCCAACGTCCTGACTTC	CASIRCVSHKSGQRPDF
TRBV2	TRBJ1-2	TRBD1	-	TGTGCCAGCACTACACAGGGGTCCTATGGCTACACCTTC	CASTTQGSYGYTF
TRBV30	TRBJ1-3	-	-	TGTGCCTGGAGGGCCCACCCTACCTCTGGAAACACCATATATTTT	CAWRAHPTSGNTIYF
TRBV18	TRBJ1-4	-	-	TGTGCCAGCTCACCGCAGGGTAAAAATGAAAAACTGTTTTTT	CASSPQGKNEKLFF
TRBV20-1	TRBJ2-1	-	-	TGCAGTGCTCCAGATCGGGATGAGCAGTTCTTC	CSAPDRDEQFF
TRBV5-4	TRBJ1-2	TRBD1	-	TGTGCCAGCAGCCAGGCAAGGACAGGGTATGGCTATGGCTACACCTTC	CASSQARTGYGYGYTF
TRBV7-2	TRBJ2-3	-	once	TGTGCCAGCGGTTCGCGGAGAGATACGCAGTATTTT	CASGSRRDTQYF
TRBV9	TRBJ2-7	TRBD2	-	TGTGCCAGCAGCGTAGGACTAGCGGGAGTCGAGCAGTACTTC	CASSVGLAGVEQYF
TRBV2	TRBJ1-4	-	-	TGTGCCAGCCTTTCCCCAAGGGGAGGTTACGAAAAACTGTTTTTT	CASLSPRGGYEKLFF
TRBV28	TRBJ1-2	TRBD1	-	TGTGCCTGTCGGACAGGGGTAACTAACTATGGCTACACCTTC	CACRTGVTNYGYTF
TRBV10-3	TRBJ2-7	-	-	TGTGCCATCAGTGAGTCGACAGATTTCGAGCAGTACTTC	CAISESTDFEQYF
TRBV27	TRBJ2-3	-	-	TGTGCCAGCAGGAAGATGGGAGTTAGCACAGATACGCAGTATTTT	CASRKMGVSTDTQYF
TRBV10-3	TRBJ2-3	TRBD1	-	TGTGCCACCCGACGCTCGGGACAGGACTCAGATACGCAGTATTTT	CATRRSGQDSDTQYF
TRBV4-2	TRBJ2-6	-	-	TGTGCCAGCAGCCAAGCTAGGTCTGGGGCCAACGTCCTGACTTTC	CASSQARSGANVLTF
TRBV6-4	TRBJ2-3	-	medium-sized	TGTGCCAGCAGTGACTCGGACACAGATACGCAGTATTTT	CASSDSDTDTQYF
TRBV5-1	TRBJ2-1	-	-	TGCGCCAGCGGGAACAGGGTGGTTGGGAATGAGCAGTTCTTC	CASGNRVVGNEQFF
TRBV7-3	TRBJ2-1	TRBD1	-	TGTGCCAGCAGCTTACGACAGGGAGCTTACAATGAGCAGTTCTTC	CASSLRQGAYNEQFF
TRBV19	TRBJ2-7	-	few	TGTGCCAGTAGTCCTGGCAGGCCCCCCTACGAGCAGTACTTC	CASSPGRPPYEQYF
TRBV5-1	TRBJ2-7	TRBD2	once	TGCGCCAGCAGCTCGTCCGGGACTAGCGGGACCCGGAGCTCCTACGAGCAGTACTTC	CASSSSGTSGTRSSYEQYF
TRBV7-6	TRBJ1-1	TRBD1	-	TGTGCCAGCAGCCCCGGGACAGGGAAGAACACTGAAGCTTTCTTT	CASSPGTGKNTEAFF
TRBV5-1	TRBJ1-4	-	-	TGCGCCAGCACCACCGGGGTCCCTAATGAAAAACTGTTTTTT	CASTTGVPNEKLFF
TRBV7-2	TRBJ2-1	-	-	TGTGCCAGCAGCTTACTTCCACCGCGCAATGAGCAGTTCTTC	CASSLLPPRNEQFF
TRBV7-2	TRBJ2-1	-	-	TGTGCCAGCAGCTTAGTCGGTCACAGTAGATACAATGAGCAGTTCTTC	CASSLVGHSRYNEQFF
TRBV30	TRBJ1-3	-	-	TGTGCCTGGATTCCAGTAGAGGGAAACACCATATATTTT	CAWIPVEGNTIYF
TRBV5-4	TRBJ2-7	TRBD2	-	TGTGCCAGCAGCTTGGAAGGGAGGGCCTACGAGCAGTACTTC	CASSLEGRAYEQYF
TRBV19	TRBJ2-7	TRBD2	-	TGTGCCAGTAGTATAGAAGGCCTAGCGGGAGGAGTGCTGTACTTC	CASSIEGLAGGVLYF
TRBV7-9	TRBJ1-5	-	-	TGTGCCAGCAGCTTGCCGGGCCTCAATCAGCCCCAGCATTTT	CASSLPGLNQPQHF
TRBV2	TRBJ1-2	-	-	TGTGCCAGCAGTCCCCAGGGCAGAGACTATGGCTACACCTTC	CASSPQGRDYGYTF
TRBV28	TRBJ1-5	-	-	TGTGCCAGCAGTTCCCCCCGGGCAGGGGAGAATCAGCCCCAGCATTTT	CASSSPRAGENQPQHF
TRBV18	TRBJ1-3	-	-	TGTGCCAGCTCACGGGGGGACGTGAGAAACACCATATATTTT	CASSRGDVRNTIYF